In its sample, the clone carrying this T cell receptor beta chain was seen many times. As yet, its antigen is unknown. This record comes from a study of T cells in Graves' hyperthyroidism and ophthalmopathy. Study results and limitations: In simple terms, a model built on 13 V-J features told ophthalmopathy apart from stable hyperthyroidism.

Disease lasting under 3 months, a NOSPECS grade of at least 4, and a Clinical Activity Score of at least 3 were features of the ophthalmopathy patients. The diagnoses drew upon clinical symptoms, serum thyroxine and TRAb, thyroid ultrasound and orbital computed tomography. TCR beta CDR3 regions were amplified from RNA transcripts. Using the HTBI primer set, a first-round RT-PCR was run on the TCR CDR3. TCRdb reanalysed the multiplex PCR reads using MiXCR and keeps one entry per CDR3 protein. The sample lists 500,000 to 800,000 distinct CDR3 sequences, 14% occurring once. The sequencing input was blood. This TCR was sampled from a woman in her fifties or sixties with Graves' ophthalmopathy.

The CDR3 DNA sequence: TGTGCCAGCATTATAGGGGGCTCTGGAAACACCATATATTTT. Amino acids: CASIIGGSGNTIYF. The chain employs TRBV28 and TRBJ1-3; possible D gene TRBD1, 6 bases. The CDR3 totals 14 residues. Germline lookup yields CDR1 MDHEN and CDR2 SYDVKM. Between the trimmed V and J ends, which lost 7 bases and 0 bases, there was a span of 10 bases.